This TCR beta chain emerged from a study of cytomegalovirus exposure and HLA in healthy donors. Study-level points and caveats: There were several of the most significant clusters that appeared linked to common viral pathogens in a later analysis.

The CDR3 is made up of 19 amino acids. CDR1 is LGHNT and CDR2 is FRNRAP in the germline V gene. J gave up 5 bases and V 5 bases, and 18 bases lay outside the gene matches. A word on this clone: Its antigen is still unknown.

PCR employed 60 Vbeta and 13 Jbeta primers. The data were produced by immunoSEQ multiplex PCR, yet TCRdb's version contains in-frame clones alone and is incomplete. The table has about 140,000 clones, 60% to 80% seen once. This sequence originates from a woman aged 45-65 years in good health and CMV-seronegative. Sequencing used PBMCs. The chain uses TRBV12-5 and TRBJ1-5, with 10 bases fitting TRBD1. The CDR3 DNA sequence: TGTGCTAGTGGTCTTACTTGGGACAGGGGCCCCCTTTTAGATCAGCCCCAGCATTTT. Translating it yields CASGLTWDRGPLLDQPQHF.